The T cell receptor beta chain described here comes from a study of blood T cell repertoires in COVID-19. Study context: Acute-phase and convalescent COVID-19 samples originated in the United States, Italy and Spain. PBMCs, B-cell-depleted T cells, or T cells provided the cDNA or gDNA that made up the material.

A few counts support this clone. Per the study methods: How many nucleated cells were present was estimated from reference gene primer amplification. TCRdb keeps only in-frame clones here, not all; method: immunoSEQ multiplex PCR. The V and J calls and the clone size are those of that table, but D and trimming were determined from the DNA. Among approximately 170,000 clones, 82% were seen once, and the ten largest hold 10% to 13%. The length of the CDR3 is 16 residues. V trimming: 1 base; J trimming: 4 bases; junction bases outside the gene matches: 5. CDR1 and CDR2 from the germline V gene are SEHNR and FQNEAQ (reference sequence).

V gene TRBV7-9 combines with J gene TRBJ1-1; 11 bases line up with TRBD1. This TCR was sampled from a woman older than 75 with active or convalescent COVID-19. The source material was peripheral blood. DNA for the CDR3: TGTGCCAGCAGCTTAGAGGTTGGGACAGGGGGCACTGAAGCTTTCTTT. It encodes CASSLEVGTGGTEAFF.